Listed below are T cell receptor beta chains from one sample, sequenced in a study of T cells after posttransplantation cyclophosphamide. The table came from immunoSEQ multiplex PCR; TCRdb's copy has only in-frame clones and leaves some out. Altogether some 31,000 clones were found in the sample, and no singletons occur. The specimen sequenced was PBMCs. The receptors stem from a woman in her 30s in good health and a related stem cell transplant donor. Both conserved end residues are part of each CDR3. Fields, in order: D gene, clone size, J gene, V gene, CDR3 DNA, CDR3 protein. D genes are given only for firm matches. Some rows have no size entry. The others give once, few or many, or a class for an expanded clone.

TRBD1 many TRBJ1-4 TRBV11-2 TGTGCCAGCAGCTGGGACAGGGGGCCAACTAATGAAAAACTGTTTTTT CASSWDRGPTNEKLFF
TRBD2 many TRBJ2-2 TRBV28 TGTGCCAGCAGCCGGGGGGTGGCCGGGGAGCTGTTTTTT CASSRGVAGELFF
TRBD1 . TRBJ2-2 TRBV24-1 TGTGCCACCAGTGACCCCGGGACAGGGAACACCGGGGAGCTGTTTTTT CATSDPGTGNTGELFF
. many TRBJ1-6 TRBV5-4 TGTGCCAGCAGCCTTTTTGGTGCGGGGCCATCACCCCTCCACTTT CASSLFGAGPSPLHF
. many TRBJ2-2 TRBV18 TGTGCCAGCTCACCACTGGGACAAAACACCGGGGAGCTGTTTTTT CASSPLGQNTGELFF
. . TRBJ2-5 TRBV7-2 TGTGCCAGCAGCCGGGGGAACCCCGGGGCCCAAGAGACCCAGTACTTC CASSRGNPGAQETQYF
. many TRBJ1-2 TRBV27 TGTGCCAGCAGTTCCCTGAGGGGTGACTATGGCTACACCTTC CASSSLRGDYGYTF
TRBD2 . TRBJ2-7 TRBV12-3/TRBV12-4 TGTGCCAGCAGATCCGGGACTAGCAGCTACGAGCAGTACTTC CASRSGTSSYEQYF
. many TRBJ1-5 TRBV18 TGTGCCAGCTCACCCGGGGGAAATCAGCCCCAGCATTTT CASSPGGNQPQHF
TRBD1 many TRBJ1-1 TRBV28 TGTGCCAGCAGTTTACCCCTCAGGGGGGAACAGACTGAAGCTTTCTTT CASSLPLRGEQTEAFF
. many TRBJ2-5 TRBV27 TGTGCCAGCAGTTTATCGGGGTCAGGGATGGAAGAGACCCAGTACTTC CASSLSGSGMEETQYF
TRBD2 few TRBJ2-1 TRBV11-3 TGTGCCAGCAGCTTAGAGGGGGGGGATTACAATGAGCAGTTCTTC CASSLEGGDYNEQFF
. many TRBJ1-1 TRBV4-3 TGCGCCAGGGTGGGGGGAACACACACTGAAGCTTTCTTT CARVGGTHTEAFF
TRBD1 many TRBJ1-6 TRBV2 TGTGCCAGCAGTTGGGGACAGGGAAATTCACCCCTCCACTTT CASSWGQGNSPLHF
. many TRBJ1-6 TRBV2 TGTGCCAGCTCGATGGGACACCCTAATTCACCCCTCCACTTT CASSMGHPNSPLHF
TRBD1 many TRBJ1-2 TRBV12-3/TRBV12-4 TGTGCCAGCAGTTTGACCGGGACAGGATTCTATGGCTACACCTTC CASSLTGTGFYGYTF
TRBD1 few TRBJ2-4 TRBV29-1 TGCAGCGTTGAAGATGTCATCGACAGGGGAAGGCTCAAAAACATTCAGTACTTC CSVEDVIDRGRLKNIQYF
. few TRBJ2-2 TRBV9 TGTGCCAGCACTAAAACAGGGCTAAACACCGGGGAGCTGTTTTTT CASTKTGLNTGELFF
. many TRBJ2-1 TRBV2 TGTGCCAGCAGTGAAGCACCCCCGGGCTCCTACAATGAGCAGTTCTTC CASSEAPPGSYNEQFF